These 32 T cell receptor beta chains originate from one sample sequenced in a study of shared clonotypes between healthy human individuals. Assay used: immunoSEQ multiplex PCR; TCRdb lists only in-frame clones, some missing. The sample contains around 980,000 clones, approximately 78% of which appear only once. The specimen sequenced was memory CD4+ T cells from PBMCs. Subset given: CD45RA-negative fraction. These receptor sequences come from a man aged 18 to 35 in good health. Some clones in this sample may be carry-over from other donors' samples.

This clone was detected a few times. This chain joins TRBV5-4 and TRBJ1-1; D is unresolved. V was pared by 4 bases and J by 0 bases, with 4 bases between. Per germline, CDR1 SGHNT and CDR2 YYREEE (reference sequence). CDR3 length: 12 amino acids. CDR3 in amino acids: CASSHMNTEAFF. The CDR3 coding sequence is TGTGCCAGCAGCCACATGAACACTGAAGCTTTCTTT.

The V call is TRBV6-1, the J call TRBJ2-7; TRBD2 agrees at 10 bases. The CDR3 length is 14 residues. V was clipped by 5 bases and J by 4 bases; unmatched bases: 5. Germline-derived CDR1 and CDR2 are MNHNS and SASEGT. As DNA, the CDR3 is TGTGCCAGCAGTTCTAGCGGGAGCATGTACGAGCAGTACTTC. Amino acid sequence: CASSSSGSMYEQYF.

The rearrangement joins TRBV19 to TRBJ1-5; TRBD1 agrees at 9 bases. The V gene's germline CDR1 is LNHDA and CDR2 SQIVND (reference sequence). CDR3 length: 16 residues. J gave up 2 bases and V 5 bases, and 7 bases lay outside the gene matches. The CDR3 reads CASSLQGAGGNQPQHF. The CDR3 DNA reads TGTGCCAGTAGTCTACAGGGGGCCGGTGGCAATCAGCCCCAGCATTTT.

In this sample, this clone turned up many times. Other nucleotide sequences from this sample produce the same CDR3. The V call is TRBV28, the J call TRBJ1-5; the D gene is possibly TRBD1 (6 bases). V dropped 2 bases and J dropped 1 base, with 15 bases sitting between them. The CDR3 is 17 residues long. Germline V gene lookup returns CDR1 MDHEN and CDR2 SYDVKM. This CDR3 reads CASSLPRGVLSNQPQHF. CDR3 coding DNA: TGTGCCAGCAGTTTACCCAGGGGAGTGTTAAGCAATCAGCCCCAGCATTTT. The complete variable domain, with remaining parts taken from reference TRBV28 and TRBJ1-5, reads DVKVTQSSRYLVKRTGEKVFLECVQDMDHENMFWYRQDPGLGLRLIYFSYDVKMKEKGDIPEGYSVSREKKERFSLILESASTNQTSMYLCASSLPRGVLSNQPQHFGDGTRLSIL.

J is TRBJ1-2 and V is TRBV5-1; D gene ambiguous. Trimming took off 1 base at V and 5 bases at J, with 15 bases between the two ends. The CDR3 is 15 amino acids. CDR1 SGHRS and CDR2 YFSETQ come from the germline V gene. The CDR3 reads CASSLSFEASYGYTF. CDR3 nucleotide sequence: TGCGCCAGCAGCTTGTCATTTGAGGCCAGTTATGGCTACACCTTC.

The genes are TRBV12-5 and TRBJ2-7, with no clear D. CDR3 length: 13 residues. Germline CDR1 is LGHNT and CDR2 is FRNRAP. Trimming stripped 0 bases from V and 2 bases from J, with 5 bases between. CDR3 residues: CASGLVGTYEQYF. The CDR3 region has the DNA TGTGCTAGTGGTTTGGTAGGAACCTACGAGCAGTACTTC.

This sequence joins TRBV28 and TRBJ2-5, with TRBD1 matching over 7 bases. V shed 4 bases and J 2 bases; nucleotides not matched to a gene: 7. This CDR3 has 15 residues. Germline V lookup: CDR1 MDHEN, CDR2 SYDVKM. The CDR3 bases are TGTGCCAGCAGTTCATTAGGGACAGTACAAGAGACCCAGTACTTC. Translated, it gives CASSSLGTVQETQYF.

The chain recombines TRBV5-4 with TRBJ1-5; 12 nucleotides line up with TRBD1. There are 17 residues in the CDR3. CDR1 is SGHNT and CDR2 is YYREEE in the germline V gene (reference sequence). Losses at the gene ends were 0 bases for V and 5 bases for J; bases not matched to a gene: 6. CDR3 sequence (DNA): TGTGCCAGCAGCTTGGTGGGGGGGACAGGGGGCGATCAGCCCCAGCATTTT. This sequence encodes CASSLVGGTGGDQPQHF.

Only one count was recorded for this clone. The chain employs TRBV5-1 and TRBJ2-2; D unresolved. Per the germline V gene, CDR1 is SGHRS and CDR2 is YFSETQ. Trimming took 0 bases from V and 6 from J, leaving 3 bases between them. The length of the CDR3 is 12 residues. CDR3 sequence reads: CASSLESGELFF. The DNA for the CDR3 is TGCGCCAGCAGCTTGGAGTCCGGGGAGCTGTTTTTT. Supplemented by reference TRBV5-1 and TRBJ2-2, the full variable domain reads KAGVTQTPRYLIKTRGQQVTLSCSPISGHRSVSWYQQTPGQGLQFLFEYFSETQRNKGNFPGRFSGRQFSNSRSEMNVSTLELGDSALYLCASSLESGELFFGEGSRLTVL.

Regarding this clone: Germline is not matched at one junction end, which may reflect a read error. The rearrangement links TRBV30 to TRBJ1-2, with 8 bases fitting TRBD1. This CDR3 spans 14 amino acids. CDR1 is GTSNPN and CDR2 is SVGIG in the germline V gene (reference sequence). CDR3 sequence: CTWRRDRSNYGYTF. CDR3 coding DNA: TGTACCTGGAGACGGGACAGGAGTAACTATGGCTACACCTTC. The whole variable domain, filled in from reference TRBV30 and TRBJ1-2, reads SQTIHQWPATLVQPVGSPLSLECTVEGTSNPNLYWYRQAAGRGLQLLFYSVGIGQISSEVPQNLSASRPQDRQFILSSKKLLLSDSGFYLCTWRRDRSNYGYTFGSGTRLTVV.

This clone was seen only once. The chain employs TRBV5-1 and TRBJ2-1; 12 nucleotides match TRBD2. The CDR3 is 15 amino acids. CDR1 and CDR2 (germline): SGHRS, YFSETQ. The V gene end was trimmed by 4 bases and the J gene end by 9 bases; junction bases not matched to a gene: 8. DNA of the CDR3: TGCGCCAGCAGCCCGCTAGCGGGAGGGCCGGTTGAGCAGTTCTTC. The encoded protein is CASSPLAGGPVEQFF.

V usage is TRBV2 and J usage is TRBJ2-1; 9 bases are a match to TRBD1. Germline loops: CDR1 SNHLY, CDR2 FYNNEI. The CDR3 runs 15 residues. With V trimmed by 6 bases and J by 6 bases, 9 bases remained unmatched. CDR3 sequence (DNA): TGTGCCAGCAGCGGGGACAGGGTGTTCTTCAATGAGCAGTTCTTC. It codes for CASSGDRVFFNEQFF.

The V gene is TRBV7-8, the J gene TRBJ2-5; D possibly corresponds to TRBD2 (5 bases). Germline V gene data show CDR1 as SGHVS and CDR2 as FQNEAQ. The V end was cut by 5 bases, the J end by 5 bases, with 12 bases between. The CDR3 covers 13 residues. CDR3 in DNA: TGTGCCAGCAGCGGAGTTAGGACTGAGACCCAGTACTTC. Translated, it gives CASSGVRTETQYF. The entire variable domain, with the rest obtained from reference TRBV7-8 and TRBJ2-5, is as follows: GAGVSQSPRYKVAKRGQDVALRCDPISGHVSLFWYQQALGQGPEFLTYFQNEAQLDKSGLPSDRFFAERPEGSVSTLKIQRTQQEDSAVYLCASSGVRTETQYFGPGTRLLVL.

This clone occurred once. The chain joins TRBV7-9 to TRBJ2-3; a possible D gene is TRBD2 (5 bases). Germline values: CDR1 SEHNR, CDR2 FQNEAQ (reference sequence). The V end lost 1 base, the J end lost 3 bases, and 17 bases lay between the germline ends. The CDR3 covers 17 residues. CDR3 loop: CASSLEVGRPGTDTQYF. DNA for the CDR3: TGTGCCAGCAGCTTAGAGGTAGGGCGTCCGGGAACAGATACGCAGTATTTT.

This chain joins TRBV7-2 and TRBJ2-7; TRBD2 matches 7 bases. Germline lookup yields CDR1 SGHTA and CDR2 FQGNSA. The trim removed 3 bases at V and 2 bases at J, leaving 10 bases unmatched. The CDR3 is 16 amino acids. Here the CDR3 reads CASSFGFGGGPYEQYF. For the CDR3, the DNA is TGTGCCAGCAGCTTCGGTTTTGGGGGAGGGCCCTACGAGCAGTACTTC.

The CDR3 nucleotides are TGTGCCAGCAGCCCGAGAGGTAGCGGGAGTACCGAGACCCAGTACTTC. Its protein is CASSPRGSGSTETQYF. The genes are TRBV11-2 and TRBJ2-5; TRBD2 matches at 9 bases. Germline assignment: CDR1 SGHAT and CDR2 FQNNGV. The CDR3 runs to 16 residues. V was clipped by 5 bases and J by 5 bases; unmatched bases: 12.

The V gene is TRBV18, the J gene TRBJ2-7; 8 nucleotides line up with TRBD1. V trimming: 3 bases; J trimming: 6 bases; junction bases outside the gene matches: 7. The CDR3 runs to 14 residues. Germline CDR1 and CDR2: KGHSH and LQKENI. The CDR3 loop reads CASSPIRTGTEQYF. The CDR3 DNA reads TGTGCCAGCTCACCGATAAGGACAGGGACCGAGCAGTACTTC.

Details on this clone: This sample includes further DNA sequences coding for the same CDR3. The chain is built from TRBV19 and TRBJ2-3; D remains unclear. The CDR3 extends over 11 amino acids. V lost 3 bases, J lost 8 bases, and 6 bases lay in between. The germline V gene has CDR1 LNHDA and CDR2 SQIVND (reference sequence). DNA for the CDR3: TGTGCCAGTAGTATCGTAGGTACGCAGTATTTT. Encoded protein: CASSIVGTQYF.

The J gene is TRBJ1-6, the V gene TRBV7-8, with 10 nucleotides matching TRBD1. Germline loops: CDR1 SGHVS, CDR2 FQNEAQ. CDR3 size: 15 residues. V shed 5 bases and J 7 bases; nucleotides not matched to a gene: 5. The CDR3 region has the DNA TGTGCCAGCAGCGGGCCGGGACAGGGGAATTCACCCCTCCACTTT. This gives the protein CASSGPGQGNSPLHF.

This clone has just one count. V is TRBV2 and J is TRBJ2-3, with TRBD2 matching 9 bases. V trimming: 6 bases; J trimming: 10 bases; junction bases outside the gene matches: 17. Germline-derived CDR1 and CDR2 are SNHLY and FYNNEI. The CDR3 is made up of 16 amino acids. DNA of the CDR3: TGTGCCAGCAGAACCTCAGGACTAGCGCCATCTACTCCGCAGTATTTT. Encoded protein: CASRTSGLAPSTPQYF. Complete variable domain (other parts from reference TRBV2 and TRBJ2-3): EPEVTQTPSHQVTQMGQEVILRCVPISNHLYFYWYRQILGQKVEFLVSFYNNEISEKSEIFDDQFSVERPDGSNFTLKIRSTKLEDSAMYFCASRTSGLAPSTPQYFGPGTRLTVL.

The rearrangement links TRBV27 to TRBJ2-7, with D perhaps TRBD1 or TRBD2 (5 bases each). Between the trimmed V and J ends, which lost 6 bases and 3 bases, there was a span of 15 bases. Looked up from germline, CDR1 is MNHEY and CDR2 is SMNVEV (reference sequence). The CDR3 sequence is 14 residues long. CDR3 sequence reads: CASREGTGFYEQYF. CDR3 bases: TGTGCCAGCAGGGAAGGGACGGGCTTCTACGAGCAGTACTTC.

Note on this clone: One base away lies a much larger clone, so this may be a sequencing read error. In DNA form, the CDR3 reads TGTGCCAGCAGTGGGCAGAACTATGGCTACACCTTC. This sequence encodes CASSGQNYGYTF. The chain recombines TRBV7-1 with TRBJ1-2, with unresolved D. TRBV7-1 is an ORF, and what it does is uncertain. V lost 6 bases, J lost 2 bases, and 7 bases lay in between. The length of the CDR3 is 12 residues.

CDR3 DNA sequence: TGTGCCACCCAAAGTCCGGGCCACTATGGCTACACCTTC. It is translated as CATQSPGHYGYTF. The genes are TRBV6-5 and TRBJ1-2; unclear D gene. The CDR3 sequence is 13 residues long. Looked up from germline, CDR1 is MNHEY and CDR2 is SVGAGI. The V end lost 10 bases, the J end lost 3 bases, and 15 bases lay between the germline ends.

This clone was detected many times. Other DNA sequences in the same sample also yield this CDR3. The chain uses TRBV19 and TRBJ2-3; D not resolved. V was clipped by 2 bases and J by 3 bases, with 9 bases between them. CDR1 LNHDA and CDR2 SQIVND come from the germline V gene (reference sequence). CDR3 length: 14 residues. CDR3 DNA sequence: TGTGCCAGTAGTATAATTTCCGGGACAGATACGCAGTATTTT. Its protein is CASSIISGTDTQYF. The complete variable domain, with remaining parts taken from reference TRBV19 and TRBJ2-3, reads DGGITQSPKYLFRKEGQNVTLSCEQNLNHDAMYWYRQDPGQGLRLIYYSQIVNDFQKGDIAEGYSVSREKKESFPLTVTSAQKNPTAFYLCASSIISGTDTQYFGPGTRLTVL.

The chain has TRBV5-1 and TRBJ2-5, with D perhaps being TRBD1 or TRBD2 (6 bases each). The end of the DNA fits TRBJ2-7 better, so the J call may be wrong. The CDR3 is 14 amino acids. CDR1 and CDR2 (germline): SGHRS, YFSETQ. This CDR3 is CASSWGASSYEQYF. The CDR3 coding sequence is TGCGCCAGCAGCTGGGGGGCTAGCTCCTACGAGCAGTACTTC.

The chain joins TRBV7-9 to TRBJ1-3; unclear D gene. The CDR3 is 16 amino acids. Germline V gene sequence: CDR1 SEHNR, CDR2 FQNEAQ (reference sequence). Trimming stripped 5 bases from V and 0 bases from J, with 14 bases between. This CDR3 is CASSPSRAVSGNTIYF. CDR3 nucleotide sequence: TGTGCCAGCAGCCCCTCTCGGGCAGTCTCTGGAAACACCATATATTTT.

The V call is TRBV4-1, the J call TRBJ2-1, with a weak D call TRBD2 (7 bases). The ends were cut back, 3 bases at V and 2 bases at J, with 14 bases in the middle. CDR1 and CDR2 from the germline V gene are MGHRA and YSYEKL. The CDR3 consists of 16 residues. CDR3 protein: CASSHVTGRAYNEQFF. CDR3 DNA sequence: TGCGCCAGCAGCCATGTTACAGGGAGGGCCTACAATGAGCAGTTCTTC.

CDR3 in amino acids: CASSPPAVVTEAFF. The CDR3 nucleotides are TGTGCCAGCAGTCCTCCCGCGGTTGTCACTGAAGCTTTCTTT. The chain recombines TRBV28 with TRBJ1-1; D is unclear. Per germline, CDR1 MDHEN and CDR2 SYDVKM. CDR3 length: 14 residues. Trimming stripped 5 bases from V and 4 bases from J, with 14 bases between.

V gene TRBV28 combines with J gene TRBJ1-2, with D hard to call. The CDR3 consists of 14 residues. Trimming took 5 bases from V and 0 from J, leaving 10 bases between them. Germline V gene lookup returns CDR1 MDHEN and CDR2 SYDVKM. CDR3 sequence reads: CASSINAANYGYTF. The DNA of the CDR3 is TGTGCCAGCAGTATTAATGCTGCTAACTATGGCTACACCTTC.

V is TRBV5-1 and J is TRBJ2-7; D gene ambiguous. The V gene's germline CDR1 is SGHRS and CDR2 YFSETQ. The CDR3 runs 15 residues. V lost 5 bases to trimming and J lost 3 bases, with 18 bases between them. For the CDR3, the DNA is TGCGCCAGCAGTCCAGGCCCTGGGGTGGACTACGAGCAGTACTTC. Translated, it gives CASSPGPGVDYEQYF.

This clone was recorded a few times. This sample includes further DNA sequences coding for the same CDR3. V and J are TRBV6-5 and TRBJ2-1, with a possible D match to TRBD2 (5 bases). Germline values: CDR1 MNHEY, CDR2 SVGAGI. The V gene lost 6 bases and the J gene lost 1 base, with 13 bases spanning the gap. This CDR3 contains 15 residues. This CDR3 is CASRKGLVSYNEQFF. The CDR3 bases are TGTGCCAGCAGGAAAGGACTTGTTTCCTACAATGAGCAGTTCTTC.

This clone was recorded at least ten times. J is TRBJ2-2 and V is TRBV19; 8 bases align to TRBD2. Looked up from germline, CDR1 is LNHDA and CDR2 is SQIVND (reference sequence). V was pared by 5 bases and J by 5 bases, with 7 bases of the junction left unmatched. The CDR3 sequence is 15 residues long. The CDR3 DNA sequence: TGTGCCAGTAGTGTCCGGGAGGGCCGGACCGGGGAGCTGTTTTTT. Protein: CASSVREGRTGELFF.